Below are 20 T cell receptor beta chains sequenced from a single sample in a study of OX40 agonist ivuxolimab in advanced cancers. Profiled with immunoSEQ multiplex PCR; TCRdb holds only in-frame clones, not every one. Found here are approximately 90,000 clones, about 88% of them singletons; the top ten hold approximately 0.3%. This specimen consisted of CD4+ or CD8+ T cells sorted from blood, obtained in a trial of the OX40 agonist ivuxolimab. The source is an adult with an advanced solid tumor such as melanoma, head and neck, liver or kidney cancer.

The V and J genes are TRBV27 and TRBJ2-5, with 10 bases identical to TRBD2. With 2 bases clipped from V and 1 base from J, the junction kept 10 bases outside the gene matches. Germline assignment: CDR1 MNHEY and CDR2 SMNVEV (reference sequence). This CDR3 has 18 residues. Written as DNA, the CDR3 is TGTGCCAGCAGTTTAGTAGCCCGGCTAGCGGGGGTCCAAGAGACCCAGTACTTC. This translates into CASSLVARLAGVQETQYF.

J is TRBJ2-5 and V is TRBV9; TRBD2 aligns across 10 bases. The germline gives CDR1 SGDLS, CDR2 YYNGEE. This CDR3 comprises 18 residues. The trim removed 4 bases at V and 5 bases at J, leaving 17 bases unmatched. The CDR3 bases are TGTGCCAGCAGCCCCCTCGGCAGGCTAGCGGGGGCGCGGGAGACCCAGTACTTC. As protein: CASSPLGRLAGARETQYF.

This clone was seen only a few times. The V and J genes are TRBV15 and TRBJ1-2; TRBD1 matches at 7 bases. This CDR3 spans 18 amino acids. V lost 0 bases, J lost 2 bases, and 12 bases stayed unmatched. The germline gives CDR1 LNHNV, CDR2 YYDKDF (reference sequence). The DNA for the CDR3 is TGTGCCACCAGCAGAGATCAGCCGGGCAGGGGGGGCAACTATGGCTACACCTTC. This encodes CATSRDQPGRGGNYGYTF.

CDR3 loop: CASRFLRDRDHEQYF. CDR3 in DNA: TGTGCCAGCAGATTTTTACGGGACAGGGACCACGAGCAGTACTTC. The chain is built from TRBV6-8 and TRBJ2-7; 9 nucleotides agree with TRBD1. This CDR3 has 15 amino acids. The V segment lost 6 bases and the J segment 5 bases; nucleotides outside the gene matches: 11. Germline V gene sequence: CDR1 MNHGY, CDR2 SAAAGT.

This rearrangement joins TRBV6-1 to TRBJ2-2; D assignment may be TRBD1 or TRBD2 (5 bases each). Germline CDR1 is MNHNS and CDR2 is SASEGT. This CDR3 comprises 12 residues. Trimming pared 7 bases from V and 7 bases from J, leaving 10 bases between. DNA of the CDR3: TGTGCCAGCAAGCTGGGGGTCGGGGAGCTGTTTTTT. This encodes CASKLGVGELFF.

The chain uses TRBV7-2 and TRBJ1-3; D uncertain. CDR3 length equals 15 residues. Trimming removed 0 bases from V and 4 bases from J, with 10 bases in between. In germline, CDR1 is SGHTA, CDR2 FQGNSA. CDR3 protein: CASSLAKASGNTIYF. In nucleotides, the CDR3 is TGTGCCAGCAGCTTAGCCAAGGCTTCCGGAAACACCATATATTTT.

V usage is TRBV11-3 and J usage is TRBJ2-7, with D uncertain. The CDR3 has 12 residues. CDR1 and CDR2 from the germline V gene are SGHNT and YENEEA. Trimming stripped 4 bases from V and 7 bases from J, with 11 bases between. CDR3 amino acids: CASSSRGSEQYF. CDR3 DNA sequence: TGTGCCAGCAGCTCCCGCGGAAGTGAGCAGTACTTC.

This clone occurred a few times. The chain couples TRBV18 to TRBJ1-2; 10 nucleotides align to TRBD1. V shed 4 bases and J 5 bases; nucleotides not matched to a gene: 4. Germline V gene sequence: CDR1 KGHSH, CDR2 LQKENI. The CDR3 spans 14 residues. This CDR3 reads CASSRDRGDYGYTF. CDR3 nucleotides: TGTGCCAGCTCACGGGACAGGGGCGATTATGGCTACACCTTC.

This chain uses TRBV12-5 with TRBJ1-2; TRBD1 agrees at 7 bases. The CDR3 totals 15 residues. After removal of 1 base from V and 4 bases from J, the junction contained 6 bases not matched to a gene. CDR1 and CDR2 (germline): LGHNT, FRNRAP. The CDR3 coding sequence is TGTGCTAGTGGTTTGGAAAGGGGGCGAAGCTATGGCTACACCTTC. It yields the protein CASGLERGRSYGYTF.

V is TRBV2 and J is TRBJ2-2; 7 bases agree with TRBD1. The CDR3 consists of 15 residues. The V gene's germline CDR1 is SNHLY and CDR2 FYNNEI. J was trimmed by 7 bases and V by 6 bases; bases with no gene match: 11. The CDR3 coding sequence is TGTGCCAGCAGGAAGGGACAGATGAAGGGCGGGGAGCTGTTTTTT. Translated, it gives CASRKGQMKGGELFF.

The chain has TRBV5-6 and TRBJ1-1; D gene ambiguous. This CDR3 has 11 residues. CDR1 is SGHDT, CDR2 YYEEEE, per germline. Trimming stripped 3 bases from V and 8 bases from J, with 8 bases between. The CDR3 nucleotides read TGTGCCAGCAGCTCGCAGTTGGAAGCTTTCTTT. As protein: CASSSQLEAFF.

This chain connects TRBV7-8 to TRBJ2-7; tentatively, D is TRBD1 or TRBD2 (5 bases each). CDR1 and CDR2 from the germline V gene are SGHVS and FQNEAQ. The CDR3 consists of 14 residues. V was shortened by 5 bases and J by 3 bases, with 14 bases between the two germline ends. The CDR3 here is CASSTTGTYYEQYF. CDR3 sequence (DNA): TGTGCCAGCAGCACCACCGGGACCTACTACGAGCAGTACTTC. The full variable domain, with the rest looked up from reference TRBV7-8 and TRBJ2-7, is GAGVSQSPRYKVAKRGQDVALRCDPISGHVSLFWYQQALGQGPEFLTYFQNEAQLDKSGLPSDRFFAERPEGSVSTLKIQRTQQEDSAVYLCASSTTGTYYEQYFGPGTRLTVT.

This chain connects TRBV29-1 to TRBJ2-7, with D perhaps matching TRBD2 (5 bases). The CDR3 is 11 residues long. Trimming cost V 6 bases and J 6 bases, with 12 bases left between them. Germline V gives CDR1 SQVTM, CDR2 ANQGSEA. The CDR3 loop reads CSVGDRSEQYF. In DNA form, the CDR3 reads TGCAGCGTCGGGGATCGGTCCGAGCAGTACTTC.

This rearrangement joins TRBV5-1 to TRBJ2-5; weak D call: TRBD1 (6 bases). This CDR3 region has 17 residues. The germline V gene has CDR1 SGHRS and CDR2 YFSETQ. V was trimmed by 6 bases and J by 1 base, leaving 22 bases between them. CDR3 in amino acids: CASNRAGPSRGQETQYF. CDR3 nucleotides: TGCGCCAGCAACAGGGCCGGGCCTAGTCGAGGCCAAGAGACCCAGTACTTC.

The sample holds one count of this clone. The genes are TRBV20-1 and TRBJ1-3, with D uncertain. The CDR3 is 11 residues long. Germline V gives CDR1 DFQATT, CDR2 SNEGSKA (reference sequence). Trimming removed 8 bases from V and 0 bases from J, with 5 bases in between. The CDR3 is CSSPSGNTIYF. The CDR3 DNA is TGCAGTTCCCCCTCTGGAAACACCATATATTTT.

This chain joins TRBV27 and TRBJ1-1; D gene uncertain. This CDR3 contains 16 residues. Germline CDR1 is MNHEY and CDR2 is SMNVEV (reference sequence). The V gene lost 2 bases and the J gene lost 1 base, with 14 bases spanning the gap. DNA of the CDR3: TGTGCCAGCAGTTTAGGGTACTGGCGGTCGAACACTGAAGCTTTCTTT. Translating it yields CASSLGYWRSNTEAFF.

The V call is TRBV19, the J call TRBJ1-4; D might be TRBD1 (5 bases). The length of the CDR3 is 14 residues. Trimming took 5 bases from V and 8 from J, leaving 15 bases between them. Germline values: CDR1 LNHDA, CDR2 SQIVND (reference sequence). The CDR3 is CASSRRALGEKLFF. The CDR3 region has the DNA TGTGCCAGTAGTCGCAGGGCGTTGGGGGAAAAACTGTTTTTT.

V usage is TRBV7-2 and J usage is TRBJ1-5, with D unresolved. This CDR3 has 13 residues. Germline V gene sequence: CDR1 SGHTA, CDR2 FQGNSA. Trimming pared 4 bases from V and 8 bases from J, leaving 12 bases between. CDR3 nucleotides: TGTGCCAGCAGCTCTTGGAATCAGGAGCCCCAGCATTTT. Translating it yields CASSSWNQEPQHF.

This chain joins TRBV15 and TRBJ2-2; D is ambiguous. V was pared by 0 bases and J by 4 bases, with 12 bases between. The CDR3 is 16 amino acids. Germline-derived CDR1 and CDR2 are LNHNV and YYDKDF (reference sequence). This chain's CDR3 is CATSRDPARSTGELFF. As DNA, the CDR3 is TGTGCCACCAGCAGAGATCCGGCCCGGAGCACCGGGGAGCTGTTTTTT.

The chain links TRBV4-2 to TRBJ2-5, with 10 bases that match TRBD2. Germline V gene sequence: CDR1 LGHNA, CDR2 YNFKEQ. The CDR3 has 17 residues. V shed 5 bases, J shed 1 base, and the junction held 10 bases outside the gene matches. CDR3 sequence (DNA): TGTGCCAGCAGCATGACCCGGACTAGCGGTCCCCAAGAGACCCAGTACTTC. Protein product: CASSMTRTSGPQETQYF.